The T cell receptor (beta chain) under discussion was sequenced for a study of T cell responses to AZD1222 COVID-19 vaccine. Measured with immunoSEQ multiplex PCR; TCRdb has only the in-frame clones, and not every one. This table holds some 200,000 clones, roughly 91% found once. Germline trimming cut 11 bases from V and 4 bases from J; bases unmatched to any gene: 10. The CDR3 is made up of 13 amino acids. This clone was observed a single time. Its antigen is not known. Overall study findings and caveats: Vaccine-related CD4 TCRs covered spike, predominating at 160-218 and 743-854. There were repertoire samples only from the period after the peak T cell response. Most donors were white British, females outnumbered males, and clonal diversity was possibly underestimated. Recipients of two AZD1222 doses showed rising Spike-specific TCR breadth and depth.

The genes are TRBV23-1 and TRBJ1-2; 7 nucleotides align to TRBD1. TRBV23-1 is an ORF for which the function is uncertain. The input for sequencing was peripheral blood, taken on day 0 of AZD1222 vaccination. This receptor was identified in an adult in good health. The CDR3 reads CAPHRGQPYGYTF. The CDR3, as DNA: TGCGCCCCCCATCGGGGACAGCCCTATGGCTACACCTTC.